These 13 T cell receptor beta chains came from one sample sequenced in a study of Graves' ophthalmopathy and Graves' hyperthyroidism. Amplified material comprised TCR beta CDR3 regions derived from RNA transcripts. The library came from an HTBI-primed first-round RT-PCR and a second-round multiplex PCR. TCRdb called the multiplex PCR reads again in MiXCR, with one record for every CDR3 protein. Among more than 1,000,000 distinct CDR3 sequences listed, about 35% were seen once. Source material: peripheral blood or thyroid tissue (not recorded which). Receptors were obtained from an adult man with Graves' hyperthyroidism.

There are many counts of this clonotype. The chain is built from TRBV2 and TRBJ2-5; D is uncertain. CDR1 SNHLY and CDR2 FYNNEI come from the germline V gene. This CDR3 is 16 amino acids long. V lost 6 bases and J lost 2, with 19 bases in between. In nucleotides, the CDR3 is TGTGCCAGCAGCCCGAGCGCACGGAGTTTACAAGAGACCCAGTACTTC. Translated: CASSPSARSLQETQYF.

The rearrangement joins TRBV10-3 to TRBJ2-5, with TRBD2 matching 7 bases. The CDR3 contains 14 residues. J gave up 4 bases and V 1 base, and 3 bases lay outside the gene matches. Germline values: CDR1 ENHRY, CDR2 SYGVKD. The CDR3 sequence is CAISELVAGETQYF. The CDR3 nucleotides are TGTGCCATCAGTGAGTTAGTAGCGGGAGAGACCCAGTACTTC.

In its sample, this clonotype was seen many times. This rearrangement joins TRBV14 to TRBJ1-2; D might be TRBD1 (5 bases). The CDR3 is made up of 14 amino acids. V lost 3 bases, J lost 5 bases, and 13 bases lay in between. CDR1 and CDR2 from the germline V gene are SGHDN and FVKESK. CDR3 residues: CASSHNVRGYGYTF. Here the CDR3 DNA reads TGTGCCAGCAGCCACAACGTAAGGGGTTATGGCTACACCTTC.

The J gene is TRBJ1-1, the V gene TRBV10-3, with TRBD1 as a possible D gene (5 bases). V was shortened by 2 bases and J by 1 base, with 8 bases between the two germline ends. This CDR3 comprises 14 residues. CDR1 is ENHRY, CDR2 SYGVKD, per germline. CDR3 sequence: CAISEDTGNTEAFF. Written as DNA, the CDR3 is TGTGCCATCAGTGAGGACACAGGGAACACTGAAGCTTTCTTT.

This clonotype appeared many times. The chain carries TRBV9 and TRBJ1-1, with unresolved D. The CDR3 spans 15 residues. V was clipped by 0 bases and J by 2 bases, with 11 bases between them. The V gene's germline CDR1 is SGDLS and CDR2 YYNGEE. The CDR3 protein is CASSVVLTVNTEAFF. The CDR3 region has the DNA TGTGCCAGCAGCGTAGTCTTGACTGTAAACACTGAAGCTTTCTTT. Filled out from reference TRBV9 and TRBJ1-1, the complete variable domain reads DSGVTQTPKHLITATGQRVTLRCSPRSGDLSVYWYQQSLDQGLQFLIQYYNGEERAKGNILERFSAQQFPDLHSELNLSSLELGDSALYFCASSVVLTVNTEAFFGQGTRLTVV.

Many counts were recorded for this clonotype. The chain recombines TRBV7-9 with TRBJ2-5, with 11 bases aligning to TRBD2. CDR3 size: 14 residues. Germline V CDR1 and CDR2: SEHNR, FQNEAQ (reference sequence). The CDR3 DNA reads TGTGCTGTGCCCGGGACTAGCGGTCGAATCACCCAGTACTTC. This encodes CAVPGTSGRITQYF. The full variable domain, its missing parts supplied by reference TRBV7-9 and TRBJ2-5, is DTGVSQNPRHKITKRGQNVTFRCDPISEHNRLYWYRQTLGQGPEFLTYFQNEAQLEKSRLLSDRFSAERPKGSFSTLEIQRTEQGDSAMYLCAVPGTSGRITQYFGPGTRLLVL.

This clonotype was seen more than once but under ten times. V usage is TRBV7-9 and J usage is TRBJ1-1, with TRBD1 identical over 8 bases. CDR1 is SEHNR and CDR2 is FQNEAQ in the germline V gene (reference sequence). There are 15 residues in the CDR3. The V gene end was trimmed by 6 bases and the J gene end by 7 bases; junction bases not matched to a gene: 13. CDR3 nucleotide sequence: TGTGCCAGCAGTACATCCAGGGGGCGTAAACTTGAAGCTTTCTTT. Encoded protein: CASSTSRGRKLEAFF.

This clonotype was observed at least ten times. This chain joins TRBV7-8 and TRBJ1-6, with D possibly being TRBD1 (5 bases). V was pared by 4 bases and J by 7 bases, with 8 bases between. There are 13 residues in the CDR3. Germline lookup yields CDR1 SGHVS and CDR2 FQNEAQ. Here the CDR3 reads CASSWGGNSPLHF. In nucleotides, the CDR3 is TGTGCCAGCAGCTGGGGGGGGAATTCACCCCTCCACTTT. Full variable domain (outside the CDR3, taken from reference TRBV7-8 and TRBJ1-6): GAGVSQSPRYKVAKRGQDVALRCDPISGHVSLFWYQQALGQGPEFLTYFQNEAQLDKSGLPSDRFFAERPEGSVSTLKIQRTQQEDSAVYLCASSWGGNSPLHFGNGTRLTVT.

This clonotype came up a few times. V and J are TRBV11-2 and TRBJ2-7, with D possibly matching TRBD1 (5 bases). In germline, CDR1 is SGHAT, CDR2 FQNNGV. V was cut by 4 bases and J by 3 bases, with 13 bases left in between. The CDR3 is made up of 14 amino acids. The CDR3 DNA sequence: TGTGCCAGCAGCTCTGACAGATATAACTACGAGCAGTACTTC. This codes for CASSSDRYNYEQYF.

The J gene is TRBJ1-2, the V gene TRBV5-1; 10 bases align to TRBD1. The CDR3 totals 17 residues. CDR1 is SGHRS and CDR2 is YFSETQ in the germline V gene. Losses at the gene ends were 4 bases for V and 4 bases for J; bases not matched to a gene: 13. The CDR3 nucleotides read TGCGCCAGCAGCCTTCCTTCCGGGACAGGGGCTTTCTATGGCTACACCTTC. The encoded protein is CASSLPSGTGAFYGYTF.

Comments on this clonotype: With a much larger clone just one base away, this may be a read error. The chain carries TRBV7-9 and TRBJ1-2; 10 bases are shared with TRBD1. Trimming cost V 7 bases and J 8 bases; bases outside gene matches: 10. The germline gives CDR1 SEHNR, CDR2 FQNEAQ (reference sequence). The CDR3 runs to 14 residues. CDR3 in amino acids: CASTLDRGARGYTF. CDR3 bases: TGTGCCAGCACCTTGGACAGGGGGGCTAGAGGCTACACCTTC.

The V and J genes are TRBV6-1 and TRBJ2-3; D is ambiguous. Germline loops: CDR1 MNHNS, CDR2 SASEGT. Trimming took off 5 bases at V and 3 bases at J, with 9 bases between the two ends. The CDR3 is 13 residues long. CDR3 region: CASSTTETDTQYF. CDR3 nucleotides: TGTGCCAGCAGTACGACTGAGACAGATACGCAGTATTTT.

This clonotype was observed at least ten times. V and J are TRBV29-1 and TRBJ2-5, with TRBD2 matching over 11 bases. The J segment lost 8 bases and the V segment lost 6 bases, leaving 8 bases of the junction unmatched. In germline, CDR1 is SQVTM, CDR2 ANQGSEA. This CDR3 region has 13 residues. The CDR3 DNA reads TGCAGCGTCCTACTTAGCGGGAGGGCCACCCAGTACTTC. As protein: CSVLLSGRATQYF.